The T cell receptor (beta chain) under discussion was sequenced for a study of blood T cell repertoires in COVID-19. The table came from immunoSEQ multiplex PCR; TCRdb's copy has only in-frame clones and leaves some out. The sample lists hundreds of thousands of clones, around 87% occurring once. V lost 4 bases and J lost 1; bases outside the gene matches: 2. The germline CDR1 and CDR2 sequences are SQVTM and ANQGSEA. The CDR3 totals 15 residues. The material sequenced was peripheral blood. This clonotype was obtained from a woman aged 45 to 65 who had recovered from COVID-19. The rearrangement joins TRBV29-1 to TRBJ2-1, with 12 bases matching TRBD2. The DNA of the CDR3 is TGCAGCGTTGGCGGACTAGCGGGGTCCTACAATGAGCAGTTCTTC. Translated: CSVGGLAGSYNEQFF.